The 21 T cell receptor beta chains below all came from one sample that was sequenced in a study of cytomegalovirus exposure and HLA in healthy donors. In the PCR, 60 Vbeta and 13 Jbeta primers were used. Generated by immunoSEQ multiplex PCR, the TCRdb table keeps only in-frame clones and is missing some. The repertoire has approximately 100,000 clones, approximately 76% of them found once; the top ten carry roughly 8%. The specimen was PBMCs. The receptor set was obtained from a woman aged 50 to 60 in good health and CMV-seropositive.

This chain uses TRBV7-2 with TRBJ2-1; D is possibly TRBD1 (5 bases). Between the trimmed V and J ends, which lost 3 bases and 5 bases, there was a span of 20 bases. This CDR3 spans 17 amino acids. Germline loops: CDR1 SGHTA, CDR2 FQGNSA. CDR3 nucleotides: TGTGCCAGCAGCTTGAATTTGTGGGGCCGTCAGAACAATGAGCAGTTCTTC. Translated: CASSLNLWGRQNNEQFF.

CDR3 region: CASSLETGGGTDTQYF. In DNA, the CDR3 is TGTGCCAGCAGCTTGGAGACAGGGGGGGGCACAGATACGCAGTATTTT. The V call is TRBV7-6, the J call TRBJ2-3, with 9 bases fitting TRBD1. CDR3 length: 16 residues. Germline lookup yields CDR1 SGHVS and CDR2 FNYEAQ. The ends lost 3 bases at V and 1 base at J; junction bases unmatched: 5. The full variable domain, completed using reference TRBV7-6 and TRBJ2-3, is GAGVSQSPRYKVTKRGQDVALRCDPISGHVSLYWYRQALGQGPEFLTYFNYEAQQDKSGLPNDRFSAERPEGSISTLTIQRTEQRDSAMYRCASSLETGGGTDTQYFGPGTRLTVL.

This clone was found once. The chain joins TRBV5-6 to TRBJ2-2; D is unresolved. The CDR3 is made up of 15 amino acids. In germline, CDR1 is SGHDT, CDR2 YYEEEE. V gave up 0 bases and J gave up 6 bases, with 12 bases separating them. The CDR3 DNA reads as TGTGCCAGCAGCTTGGTCCGGCGAGGCCCCGGGGAGCTGTTTTTT. Translated, it gives CASSLVRRGPGELFF.

V gene TRBV14 combines with J gene TRBJ1-2, with TRBD1 identical over 7 bases. Germline loops: CDR1 SGHDN, CDR2 FVKESK. This CDR3 spans 15 amino acids. After removal of 1 base from V and 0 bases from J, the junction contained 2 bases not matched to a gene. Here the CDR3 reads CASSQVGTANYGYTF. The CDR3 DNA reads as TGTGCCAGCAGCCAAGTCGGGACAGCTAACTATGGCTACACCTTC.

The V call is TRBV5-4, the J call TRBJ2-7, with 10 bases aligning to TRBD2. Trimming cost V 4 bases and J 5 bases; bases outside gene matches: 3. Germline assignment: CDR1 SGHNT and CDR2 YYREEE (reference sequence). The CDR3 spans 13 residues. The CDR3 DNA reads as TGTGCCAGCAGCCTCGGACTAGCGGACGAGCAGTACTTC. Translated: CASSLGLADEQYF.

The gene calls are TRBV6-5 and TRBJ2-7, with D perhaps matching TRBD1 (6 bases). CDR1 MNHEY and CDR2 SVGAGI come from the germline V gene. V was pared by 5 bases and J by 7 bases, with 18 bases between. CDR3 size: 14 residues. CDR3 loop: CASSPTGPWGEQYF. CDR3 DNA sequence: TGTGCCAGCAGTCCGACAGGTCCTTGGGGGGAGCAGTACTTC.

This chain links TRBV7-2 with TRBJ1-1, with D hard to call. CDR3 length: 13 residues. CDR1 and CDR2 from the germline V gene are SGHTA and FQGNSA. The V and J ends lost 1 base and 6 bases respectively, with 9 bases between them. The CDR3 sequence is CASSLEEGAEAFF. The CDR3 DNA is TGTGCCAGCAGCTTAGAGGAGGGAGCTGAAGCTTTCTTT.

Remarks on this clone: At one boundary the junction diverges from the germline segment, which might be a read error. V gene TRBV7-9 combines with J gene TRBJ2-1, with a tentative D call TRBD2 (6 bases). Germline lookup yields CDR1 SEHNR and CDR2 FQNEAQ (reference sequence). CDR3 length: 15 amino acids. The CDR3 protein is CSSSQWDSTYNEQFF. The CDR3 nucleotides read TGTTCCAGCAGCCAATGGGACTCCACCTACAATGAGCAGTTCTTC.

As to this clone: The junction does not match germline at one end; this may be a read error. V is TRBV6-6 and J is TRBJ2-7; 8 bases fit TRBD1. The germline CDR1 and CDR2 sequences are MNHNY and SVGAGI (reference sequence). This CDR3 is 16 amino acids long. CDR3: CASSHSPGQGPYEQYF. The CDR3 region has the DNA TGTGCCAGCAGTCACTCCCCTGGACAGGGCCCCTACGAGCAGTACTTC.

The chain is built from TRBV7-9 and TRBJ2-5; TRBD2 matches at 9 bases. The trim removed 5 bases at V and 5 bases at J, leaving 12 bases unmatched. Germline V gene lookup returns CDR1 SEHNR and CDR2 FQNEAQ (reference sequence). This CDR3 is built from 16 residues. The CDR3 nucleotides are TGTGCCAGCAGCCTCTCCATAGCGGGAGTAGGGGAGACCCAGTACTTC. Translation gives CASSLSIAGVGETQYF.

This clone has only one observation. The chain uses TRBV6-1 and TRBJ2-7; D possibly corresponds to TRBD2 (5 bases). Germline V gene data show CDR1 as MNHNS and CDR2 as SASEGT. V was cut by 2 bases and J by 4 bases, with 15 bases left in between. The CDR3 spans 15 residues. CDR3 nucleotides: TGTGCCAGCAGTGAAAGAGGAGGCAGCGAGTACGAGCAGTACTTC. Its translation is CASSERGGSEYEQYF.

CDR3 protein: CASRYGHAREQFF. CDR3 DNA sequence: TGTGCCAGCAGGTATGGGCACGCTCGTGAGCAGTTCTTC. The V gene is TRBV5-6, the J gene TRBJ2-1; no reliable D call. CDR1 is SGHDT, CDR2 YYEEEE, per germline. The ends were cut back, 5 bases at V and 9 bases at J, with 15 bases in the middle. The CDR3 totals 13 residues.

As DNA, the CDR3 is TGTGCCAGCAGCAAAGGGGGCAACTATGGCTACACCTTC. The encoded protein is CASSKGGNYGYTF. This rearrangement joins TRBV6-5 to TRBJ1-2; 7 bases fit TRBD1. Germline V gives CDR1 MNHEY, CDR2 SVGAGI. The CDR3 extends over 13 amino acids. V was pared by 6 bases and J by 2 bases, with 3 bases of the junction left unmatched.

The chain recombines TRBV5-1 with TRBJ2-5, with D unresolved. V dropped 0 bases and J dropped 5 bases, with 11 bases sitting between them. CDR1 and CDR2 from the germline V gene are SGHRS and YFSETQ. The CDR3 consists of 14 residues. Here the CDR3 reads CASSLEATGETQYF. Here the CDR3 DNA reads TGCGCCAGCAGCTTGGAGGCCACCGGGGAGACCCAGTACTTC.

The table lists this clone with a few counts. The rearrangement joins TRBV9 to TRBJ1-6, with 9 bases that match TRBD1. Per the germline V gene, CDR1 is SGDLS and CDR2 is YYNGEE. This CDR3 has 15 amino acids. V lost 0 bases to trimming and J lost 9 bases; unmatched junction nucleotides: 4. The CDR3 region is CASSVEGTGFSPLHF. In DNA, the CDR3 is TGTGCCAGCAGCGTAGAGGGGACAGGGTTTTCACCCCTCCACTTT.

The chain uses TRBV7-3 and TRBJ2-5; TRBD1 agrees at 9 bases. CDR3 length: 14 amino acids. Germline-derived CDR1 and CDR2 are SGHTA and FQGTGA. V was pared by 4 bases and J by 7 bases, with 7 bases of the junction left unmatched. This CDR3 is CASSSTGGKGTQYF. The DNA of the CDR3 is TGTGCCAGCAGCTCCACAGGGGGCAAGGGGACCCAGTACTTC.

The chain joins TRBV4-3 to TRBJ2-7, with 10 positions matching TRBD1. CDR3 length equals 14 residues. V shed 4 bases and J 4 bases; nucleotides not matched to a gene: 4. Germline V gene data show CDR1 as LGHNA and CDR2 as YSLEER. The CDR3 sequence: CASSPGTGVYEQYF. CDR3 nucleotides: TGCGCCAGCAGCCCCGGGACAGGGGTTTACGAGCAGTACTTC.

The chain is built from TRBV2 and TRBJ1-1; TRBD1 matches 7 bases. This CDR3 region has 14 residues. Germline-derived CDR1 and CDR2 are SNHLY and FYNNEI. V lost 6 bases, J lost 0 bases, and 4 bases stayed unmatched. DNA of the CDR3: TGTGCCAGCAGGACTGACAGGGTGAACACTGAAGCTTTCTTT. This gives the protein CASRTDRVNTEAFF.

V usage is TRBV4-2 and J usage is TRBJ2-5, with 11 bases fitting TRBD2. The CDR3 runs to 16 residues. Germline-derived CDR1 and CDR2 are LGHNA and YNFKEQ. V was pared by 5 bases and J by 5 bases, with 10 bases of the junction left unmatched. The CDR3 protein is CASSSGSSGGAETQYF. The CDR3 coding sequence is TGTGCCAGCAGCTCGGGAAGTAGCGGGGGGGCTGAGACCCAGTACTTC.

The CDR3 here is CASSYTDSEKLFF. The CDR3 coding sequence is TGTGCCAGCAGTTACACCGACAGTGAAAAACTGTTTTTT. The chain employs TRBV6-6 and TRBJ1-4, with D perhaps matching TRBD1 (5 bases). There are 13 residues in the CDR3. Trimming pared 2 bases from V and 7 bases from J, leaving 8 bases between. CDR1 and CDR2 (germline): MNHNY, SVGAGI (reference sequence).

V and J are TRBV27 and TRBJ2-3, with TRBD2 identical over 9 bases. The CDR3 has 15 residues. Germline values: CDR1 MNHEY, CDR2 SMNVEV (reference sequence). The V segment lost 5 bases and the J segment 5 bases; nucleotides outside the gene matches: 8. The CDR3 sequence: CASSPREGHGDTQYF. CDR3 bases: TGTGCCAGCAGTCCGCGGGAGGGCCATGGAGATACGCAGTATTTT.